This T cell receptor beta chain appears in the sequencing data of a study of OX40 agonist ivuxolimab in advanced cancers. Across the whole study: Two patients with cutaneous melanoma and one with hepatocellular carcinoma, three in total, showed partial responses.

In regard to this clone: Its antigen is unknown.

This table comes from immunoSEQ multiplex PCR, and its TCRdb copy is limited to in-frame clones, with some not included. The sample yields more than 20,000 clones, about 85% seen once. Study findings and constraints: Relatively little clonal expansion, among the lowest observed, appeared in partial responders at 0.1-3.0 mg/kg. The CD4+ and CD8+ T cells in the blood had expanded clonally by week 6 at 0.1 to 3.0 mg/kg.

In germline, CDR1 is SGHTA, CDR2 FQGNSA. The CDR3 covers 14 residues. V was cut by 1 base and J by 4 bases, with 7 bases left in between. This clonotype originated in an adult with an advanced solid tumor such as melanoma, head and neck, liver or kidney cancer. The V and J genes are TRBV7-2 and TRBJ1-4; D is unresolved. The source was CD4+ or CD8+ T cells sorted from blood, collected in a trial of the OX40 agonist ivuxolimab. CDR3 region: CASSLGGYNEKLFF. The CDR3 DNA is TGTGCCAGCAGCTTAGGGGGATATAATGAAAAACTGTTTTTT.